A selection of T cell receptor beta chains follows, all from one sample in a study of blood T cells in healthy people across ages. MiXCR, applied by TCRdb to the 5' RACE reads, yields one record per CDR3 protein. The sample lists approximately 800,000 distinct CDR3 sequences, 35% to 60% occurring once. The specimen sequenced was blood. These TCRs come from a man at least 80 years old in good health. Each CDR3 is given with its conserved first and last residue. D genes are given only for firm matches. Expanded clones are given a class, and other clones once, few, many or no size at all.

V gene	J gene	clone size	D gene	CDR3 DNA	CDR3 protein
TRBV20-1	TRBJ1-1	NA	NA	TGCAGTGCTAGAGATCAGGGCAGATTGAACACTGAAGCTTTCTTT	CSARDQGRLNTEAFF
TRBV19	TRBJ1-1	once	NA	TGTGCCAGTAGTAAAAATATGGTAGAGAAAGCTTTCTTT	CASSKNMVEKAFF
TRBV5-1	TRBJ2-7	NA	TRBD1	TGCGCCAGCAGCTGGAACCGGGACAGAGTTGACGAGCAGTACTTC	CASSWNRDRVDEQYF
TRBV28	TRBJ1-6	NA	TRBD1	TGTGCCAGCAGTTTGGAACCGGGACAGAGCTCCTATAATTCACCCCTCCACTTT	CASSLEPGQSSYNSPLHF
TRBV29-1	TRBJ2-2	NA	NA	TGCAGCACCGAACGAGTGTTGGGCGGGGAGCTGTTTTTT	CSTERVLGGELFF
TRBV18	TRBJ2-1	NA	TRBD1	TGTGCCAGCTCACCCGGGACAGGGGGCAGGGTTAGCTCGTTCTTC	CASSPGTGGRVSSFF
TRBV4-2	TRBJ2-5	many	TRBD2	TGTGCCAGCAGCCAAGAGCTACTAGCGGGAGAGACCCAGTACTTC	CASSQELLAGETQYF
TRBV7-6	TRBJ2-1	once	TRBD1	TGTGCCAGCAGCCTGGACAGGGGACGGGAGCAGTTCTTC	CASSLDRGREQFF
TRBV5-1	TRBJ2-7	NA	TRBD2	TGCGCCAGCACCCAATCTAGCGGGAGCTTCGACGAGCAGTACTTC	CASTQSSGSFDEQYF
TRBV12-3/TRBV12-4	TRBJ1-4	many	TRBD1	TGTGCCAGCAGTTCCCGGTTAGACAGGGATGGTGAAAAACTGTTTTTT	CASSSRLDRDGEKLFF
TRBV20-1	TRBJ2-1	NA	NA	TGCAGTGCTAAGACTCGCTCCTACAATGAGCAGTTCTTC	CSAKTRSYNEQFF
TRBV5-4	TRBJ2-5	many	NA	TGTGCCAGCAGCGCCAAGGGACGGACCTCCGGGGAGACCCAGTACTTC	CASSAKGRTSGETQYF
TRBV11-2	TRBJ2-7	NA	TRBD2	TGTGCCAGCAGCCCCACTAGCGGGAGTGGGAGTGAGCAGTACTTC	CASSPTSGSGSEQYF
TRBV28	TRBJ2-7	few	NA	TGTGCCAGCAGACCCCAGGACCTGCTCCAGTCCGAGCAGTACTTC	CASRPQDLLQSEQYF
TRBV18	TRBJ1-5	once	NA	TGTGCCAGCTCACCATCCTGGGGAGATCAGCCCCAGCATTTT	CASSPSWGDQPQHF
TRBV3-1	TRBJ2-1	NA	NA	TGTGCCAGCAGCCAAGATCCGGGGCCGGGCCTGAGCGAGCAGTTCTTC	CASSQDPGPGLSEQFF
TRBV12-3/TRBV12-4	TRBJ1-5	many	TRBD1	TGTGCCAGCAGCCCGGGGAGGGGGCCAAATCAGCCCCAGCATTTT	CASSPGRGPNQPQHF
TRBV3-1	TRBJ2-4	few	TRBD2	TGTGCCAGCAGCACCGGGACTAGCGATTACAAAAACATTCAGTACTTC	CASSTGTSDYKNIQYF
TRBV12-3/TRBV12-4	TRBJ1-1	NA	NA	TGTGCCAGCAGTCCGGGACCCGGGGGGGCTGAAGCTTTCTTT	CASSPGPGGAEAFF
TRBV2	TRBJ1-2	NA	TRBD1	TGTGCCAGCAGTACGCGGACAGGGAACGGGGCTGGCTACACCTTC	CASSTRTGNGAGYTF
TRBV7-9	TRBJ1-5	NA	TRBD1	TGTGCCAGCAGCGGACAGGCTAGCAATCAGCCCCAGCATTTT	CASSGQASNQPQHF
TRBV28	TRBJ2-5	many	TRBD1	TGTGCCAGCAGTTCCGGAAGGACAGGGGGAAAGGCTAGAGAGACCCAGTACTTC	CASSSGRTGGKARETQYF
TRBV7-9	TRBJ2-5	few	TRBD1	TGTGCCAGCAGCACGACGGACAGGGCACAAGAGACCCAGTACTTC	CASSTTDRAQETQYF
TRBV29-1	TRBJ2-1	few	TRBD1	TGCAGCGTACTGGACAGGGCGATCAATGAGCAGTTCTTC	CSVLDRAINEQFF
TRBV5-1	TRBJ1-1	NA	TRBD1	TGCGCCAGCAGCCCTTGGACAGGCCAGGTGGGTGAAGCTTTCTTT	CASSPWTGQVGEAFF
TRBV6-6	TRBJ1-1	NA	NA	TGTGCCAGCAGTTACTCCAAGGACACCAACACTGAAGCTTTCTTT	CASSYSKDTNTEAFF
TRBV20-1	TRBJ2-3	NA	NA	TGCAGTGCTAAGCCGACGGCAGATACGCAGTATTTT	CSAKPTADTQYF
TRBV12-3/TRBV12-4	TRBJ2-3	few	TRBD2	TGTGCCAGCAGTTTAACAGGACTAGCAACAGATACGCAGTATTTT	CASSLTGLATDTQYF
TRBV4-3	TRBJ1-4	NA	TRBD1	TGCGCCAGCAGCCAAGCAGGGGGCTCGGGGCTGGGTAATGAAAAACTGTTTTTT	CASSQAGGSGLGNEKLFF
TRBV7-2	TRBJ2-5	few	NA	TGTGCCAGCAGCTTACTGGGGTACGGGGAGACCCAGTACTTC	CASSLLGYGETQYF
TRBV12-3/TRBV12-4	TRBJ2-7	NA	NA	TGTGCCAGCAGTCCCTCCGCAAGTCTCAACGAGCAGTACTTC	CASSPSASLNEQYF
TRBV14	TRBJ2-7	NA	TRBD2	TGTGCCAGCAGCCCGGGACTAGCGGTTACCGAGCAGTACTTC	CASSPGLAVTEQYF
TRBV29-1	TRBJ2-1	NA	NA	TGCAGCGTTGAAGACAGGGTGGCGCCCTACAATGAGCAGTTCTTC	CSVEDRVAPYNEQFF
TRBV29-1	TRBJ2-3	NA	NA	TGCAGCGTTGAAGGGGGAGGAAGCGGGAGCACAGATACGCAGTATTTT	CSVEGGGSGSTDTQYF
TRBV25-1	TRBJ1-2	NA	TRBD1	TGTGCCAGCAGTGAGACAACGGGACAGGGTTACTATGGCTACACCTTC	CASSETTGQGYYGYTF
TRBV7-2	TRBJ1-1	few	TRBD1	TGTGCCAGCGCCCGGGACAGGGCGGACACTGAAGCTTTCTTT	CASARDRADTEAFF
TRBV29-1	TRBJ2-3	NA	NA	TGCAGCGTTGCAGGCCAGGGAACAGATACGCAGTATTTT	CSVAGQGTDTQYF
TRBV16	TRBJ1-2	NA	TRBD1	TGTGCCAGCAGCCAATCGATGAGGCAGGGGGTAGCCTATGGCTACACCTTC	CASSQSMRQGVAYGYTF
TRBV7-2	TRBJ2-1	many	TRBD2	TGTGCCAGCAGCTTAACCGCGGGAGGGCGCAATGAGCAGTTCTTC	CASSLTAGGRNEQFF
TRBV4-3	TRBJ1-1	few	TRBD1	TGCGCCAGCAGCCAGAGTAGTACAGGGGGCACTGAAGCTTTCTTT	CASSQSSTGGTEAFF
TRBV29-1	TRBJ2-3	NA	NA	TGCAGCGTTGAAGGGACACGTAGTGCAGATACGCAGTATTTT	CSVEGTRSADTQYF
TRBV7-2	TRBJ2-1	many	NA	TGTGCCAGCAGCAAGGCGGGGTCCTACAATGAGCAGTTCTTC	CASSKAGSYNEQFF
TRBV5-1	TRBJ2-3	few	TRBD2	TGCGCCAGCAGCTTTTTCGCGGGAGAACCAGATACGCAGTATTTT	CASSFFAGEPDTQYF
TRBV20-1	TRBJ2-3	NA	NA	TGCAGTGCTAGTAGGCTAGCGACTATCACAGATACGCAGTATTTT	CSASRLATITDTQYF
TRBV28	TRBJ2-1	few	TRBD2	TGTGCCAGCAGTATGGGACTAGCGGGAGTCAAGAATGAGCAGTTCTTC	CASSMGLAGVKNEQFF
TRBV20-1	TRBJ2-7	few	TRBD2	TGCAGTGCTGCCGGACTAGCGAGTTACGAGCAGTACTTC	CSAAGLASYEQYF